The 27 T cell receptor beta chains in this list originate from one sample, sequenced in a study of T cells in Graves' hyperthyroidism and ophthalmopathy. The investigators amplified TCR beta CDR3 regions from RNA transcripts. TCR CDR3 underwent first-round RT-PCR with the HTBI primer set. MiXCR, run by TCRdb on the multiplex PCR reads, gives a single entry per CDR3 protein. The sample lists 400,000 or so distinct CDR3 sequences, roughly 15% seen once, with about 20% in the top ten. What was sequenced was blood. Every receptor here comes from a woman aged 60-75 years with Graves' ophthalmopathy.

This clonotype has ten or more counts. DNA for the CDR3: TGTGCCAGCAGCCGGGACAGGGACACCTACGAGCAGTACTTC. Encoded protein: CASSRDRDTYEQYF. The chain links TRBV28 to TRBJ2-7; 9 bases align to TRBD1. The J segment lost 2 bases and the V segment lost 6 bases, leaving 5 bases of the junction unmatched. Germline-derived CDR1 and CDR2 are MDHEN and SYDVKM. The CDR3 covers 14 residues.

This clonotype was seen a single time. This sequence joins TRBV28 and TRBJ2-1, with 8 bases aligning to TRBD2. The trim removed 3 bases at V and 6 bases at J, leaving 7 bases unmatched. Germline assignment: CDR1 MDHEN and CDR2 SYDVKM. There are 15 residues in the CDR3. CDR3 coding DNA: TGTGCCAGCAGTTTGACCGGGGGGGGTCTCAATGAGCAGTTCTTC. It is translated as CASSLTGGGLNEQFF.

The J gene is TRBJ2-7, the V gene TRBV20-1, with TRBD2 as a possible D gene (5 bases). The V end was cut by 0 bases, the J end by 3 bases, with 12 bases between. Germline-derived CDR1 and CDR2 are DFQATT and SNEGSKA (reference sequence). The CDR3 runs to 14 residues. CDR3 sequence: CSARDIGVGYEQYF. Here the CDR3 DNA reads TGCAGTGCTAGAGATATCGGGGTAGGCTACGAGCAGTACTTC.

V is TRBV29-1 and J is TRBJ1-2, with D hard to call. Germline CDR1 reads SQVTM; CDR2 reads ANQGSEA. Trimming pared 3 bases from V and 8 bases from J, leaving 10 bases between. This CDR3 spans 11 amino acids. CDR3 sequence: CSVEQAGGYTF. In nucleotides, the CDR3 is TGCAGCGTTGAGCAGGCGGGGGGCTACACCTTC. Complete variable domain (other parts from reference TRBV29-1 and TRBJ1-2): SAVISQKPSRDICQRGTSLTIQCQVDSQVTMMFWYRQQPGQSLTLIATANQGSEATYESGFVIDKFPISRPNLTFSTLTVSNMSPEDSSIYLCSVEQAGGYTFGSGTRLTVV.

This clonotype was counted a few times. The rearrangement uses TRBV4-2 and TRBJ2-1; 12 nucleotides align to TRBD2. Trimming at V came to 6 bases and at J to 6 bases, leaving 6 bases not matched to a gene. The CDR3 runs 15 residues. CDR1 and CDR2 (germline): LGHNA, YNFKEQ. The CDR3 sequence: CASRLTSGSGNEQFF. CDR3 bases: TGTGCCAGCAGGTTGACTAGCGGGAGCGGCAATGAGCAGTTCTTC.

This clonotype was counted ten times or more. The chain is built from TRBV5-1 and TRBJ2-1, with 7 bases aligning to TRBD1. CDR1 is SGHRS, CDR2 YFSETQ, per germline. CDR3 length: 14 residues. V lost 5 bases and J lost 2; bases outside the gene matches: 4. DNA of the CDR3: TGCGCCAGCAGACGGACAGGCCCCTACAATGAGCAGTTCTTC. The encoded protein is CASRRTGPYNEQFF.

In this sample, this clonotype turned up many times. This chain joins TRBV28 and TRBJ2-1; D not certain. Looked up from germline, CDR1 is MDHEN and CDR2 is SYDVKM. The V end was cut by 6 bases, the J end by 10 bases, with 10 bases between. The CDR3 is 11 residues long. The CDR3 reads CASSPLGEQFF. In DNA, the CDR3 is TGTGCCAGCAGCCCCCTAGGGGAGCAGTTCTTC.

This clonotype was seen at least ten times. The chain carries TRBV3-1 and TRBJ1-1; 8 nucleotides align to TRBD1. The J segment lost 6 bases and the V segment lost 4 bases, leaving 1 base of the junction unmatched. Germline V CDR1 and CDR2: LGHDT, YNNKEL (reference sequence). This CDR3 spans 12 amino acids. The CDR3 sequence: CASSPQGAEAFF. As DNA, the CDR3 is TGTGCCAGCAGCCCACAGGGGGCTGAAGCTTTCTTT. Filled out from reference TRBV3-1 and TRBJ1-1, the complete variable domain reads DTAVSQTPKYLVTQMGNDKSIKCEQNLGHDTMYWYKQDSKKFLKIMFSYNNKELIINETVPNRFSPKSPDKAHLNLHINSLELGDSAVYFCASSPQGAEAFFGQGTRLTVV.

V usage is TRBV9 and J usage is TRBJ2-3, with 7 positions matching TRBD1. There are 15 residues in the CDR3. Germline V CDR1 and CDR2: SGDLS, YYNGEE. V lost 3 bases, J lost 2 bases, and 6 bases stayed unmatched. This chain's CDR3 is CASSARDSYTDTQYF. The CDR3 region has the DNA TGTGCCAGCAGCGCCCGGGACAGTTACACAGATACGCAGTATTTT.

This clonotype was seen ten or more times. The chain is built from TRBV28 and TRBJ2-1; the match to TRBD2 covers 10 bases. The V and J ends lost 7 bases and 12 bases, in that order; junction bases with no gene match: 21. This CDR3 is 17 amino acids long. Per the germline V gene, CDR1 is MDHEN and CDR2 is SYDVKM. The CDR3 loop reads CASTPPSELAGKNPQFF. Here the CDR3 DNA reads TGTGCCAGCACCCCACCGTCCGAACTAGCGGGAAAAAATCCGCAGTTCTTC.

This clonotype was recorded many times. V is TRBV7-9 and J is TRBJ1-1, with D perhaps TRBD1 (5 bases). Trimming took 1 base from V and 1 from J, leaving 7 bases between them. This CDR3 has 14 amino acids. CDR1 is SEHNR, CDR2 FQNEAQ, per germline (reference sequence). The CDR3 coding sequence is TGTGCCAGCAGCTTAGACAGGTGGAACACTGAAGCTTTCTTT. Its protein product is CASSLDRWNTEAFF.

This clonotype was seen repeatedly, ten times or more. This sequence joins TRBV2 and TRBJ2-2; 11 bases are shared with TRBD2. CDR3 length equals 18 residues. Germline V lookup: CDR1 SNHLY, CDR2 FYNNEI. V dropped 2 bases and J dropped 1; count of bases not matched to a gene: 6. In DNA form, the CDR3 reads TGTGCCAGCAGTGAACCCTTGGGACTAGCGGTGAACACCGGGGAGCTGTTTTTT. Its translation is CASSEPLGLAVNTGELFF.

Comments on this clonotype: A read error is possible here, since a much larger clone lies one base away. The genes are TRBV28 and TRBJ2-7; 7 positions match TRBD2. V shed 3 bases, J shed 3 bases, and the junction held 14 bases outside the gene matches. The germline V gene encodes CDR1 MDHEN and CDR2 SYDVKM. The length of the CDR3 is 17 residues. The CDR3 spells CASSFLTLTSWNYEQYF. CDR3 DNA sequence: TGTGCCAGCAGTTTCCTTACACTGACTAGCTGGAACTACGAGCAGTACTTC.

The sample holds many counts of this clonotype. V is TRBV5-4 and J is TRBJ2-5; 10 nucleotides match TRBD1. J gave up 5 bases and V 1 base, and 5 bases lay outside the gene matches. Germline V gene lookup returns CDR1 SGHNT and CDR2 YYREEE (reference sequence). There are 15 residues in the CDR3. As DNA, the CDR3 is TGTGCCAGCAGCTTGAAGACAGGGGGCGGTGAGACCCAGTACTTC. It encodes CASSLKTGGGETQYF.

The sample holds many counts of this clonotype. The chain couples TRBV28 to TRBJ2-7; D gene ambiguous. CDR1 is MDHEN and CDR2 is SYDVKM in the germline V gene. CDR3 length: 13 residues. V lost 5 bases to trimming and J lost 2 bases, with 10 bases between them. DNA for the CDR3: TGTGCCAGCAGTCCCCAGTGGACCTACGAGCAGTACTTC. Translating gives CASSPQWTYEQYF.

This clonotype was detected ten times or more. The genes are TRBV20-1 and TRBJ2-1; 7 nucleotides agree with TRBD1. The CDR3 is 13 residues long. Trimming at V came to 6 bases and at J to 4 bases, leaving 6 bases not matched to a gene. Germline V gene lookup returns CDR1 DFQATT and CDR2 SNEGSKA (reference sequence). CDR3 residues: CSARGLEYNEQFF. CDR3 coding DNA: TGCAGTGCAAGGGGGCTGGAATACAATGAGCAGTTCTTC.

This clonotype came up many times. The chain carries TRBV20-1 and TRBJ1-1; 7 bases fit TRBD1. Germline CDR1 reads DFQATT; CDR2 reads SNEGSKA (reference sequence). Trimming took 6 bases from V and 3 from J; bases not matched to a gene: 7. CDR3 length: 13 residues. CDR3 in DNA: TGCAGTGCGAGACAGGGTGGGGACACTGAAGCTTTCTTT. Translation: CSARQGGDTEAFF.

This clonotype appeared a few times. This sequence joins TRBV5-6 and TRBJ1-3, with D uncertain. Trimming left V 0 bases short and J 5 bases short, with 6 bases between. Germline V lookup: CDR1 SGHDT, CDR2 YYEEEE. The CDR3 consists of 13 residues. The CDR3 bases are TGTGCCAGCAGCTTGGTCCAACGAAACACCATATATTTT. It specifies CASSLVQRNTIYF. The whole variable domain, filled in from reference TRBV5-6 and TRBJ1-3, reads DAGVTQSPTHLIKTRGQQVTLRCSPKSGHDTVSWYQQALGQGPQFIFQYYEEEERQRGNFPDRFSGHQFPNYSSELNVNALLLGDSALYLCASSLVQRNTIYFGEGSWLTVV.

There are many counts of this clonotype. Here the CDR3 DNA reads TGCAGTGCTAGAGTGGATGAGCAGTTCTTC. It is translated as CSARVDEQFF. The J gene is TRBJ2-1, the V gene TRBV20-1; D unresolved. The CDR3 is made up of 10 amino acids. Germline V CDR1 and CDR2: DFQATT, SNEGSKA (reference sequence). V lost 1 base and J lost 8, with 3 bases in between.

The CDR3 region is CSATRDRGYEQYF. The CDR3 nucleotides are TGCAGTGCTACCCGGGACAGGGGTTACGAGCAGTACTTC. V usage is TRBV20-1 and J usage is TRBJ2-7, with 10 bases matching TRBD1. CDR1 is DFQATT, CDR2 SNEGSKA, per germline (reference sequence). V lost 4 bases, J lost 4 bases, and 4 bases stayed unmatched. CDR3 length equals 13 residues.

This clonotype was observed a handful of times. CDR3 region: CASSPRDRGGHEQFF. The CDR3 nucleotides are TGTGCCAGCAGTCCCCGGGACAGGGGTGGTCATGAGCAGTTCTTC. The chain joins TRBV6-1 to TRBJ2-1, with TRBD1 identical over 10 bases. Germline CDR1 and CDR2: MNHNS and SASEGT. The CDR3 runs 15 residues. J gave up 8 bases and V 5 bases, and 9 bases lay outside the gene matches.

A note on this clonotype: This may be a read error: a much more frequent sequence differs by one nucleotide. The J gene is TRBJ2-7, the V gene TRBV18, with a tentative D call TRBD1 (6 bases). This CDR3 is built from 13 residues. Germline assignment: CDR1 KGHSH and CDR2 LQKENI. CDR3 loop: CASSPDRTYERYF. The DNA for the CDR3 is TGTGCCAGCTCACCAGACAGGACTTACGAGCGGTACTTC.

At least ten counts were recorded for this clonotype. V and J are TRBV7-9 and TRBJ2-7; possible D gene TRBD1, 6 bases. Deletions cut 0 bases from V and 3 bases from J, with 6 bases between. The CDR3 sequence is 13 residues long. CDR1 and CDR2 (germline): SEHNR, FQNEAQ (reference sequence). The CDR3 region is CASSLAQGYEQYF. The CDR3 coding sequence is TGTGCCAGCAGCTTAGCACAGGGCTACGAGCAGTACTTC.

This chain uses TRBV18 with TRBJ1-5; D gene ambiguous. CDR3 length: 16 residues. Germline CDR1 is KGHSH and CDR2 is LQKENI. V was trimmed by 1 base and J by 0 bases, leaving 10 bases between them. The CDR3 DNA reads TGTGCCAGCTCACCACAATCACAGCCTAGCAATCAGCCCCAGCATTTT. It is translated as CASSPQSQPSNQPQHF.

This clonotype was counted many times. This chain joins TRBV12-3 or TRBV12-4 and TRBJ2-1, with 11 nucleotides matching TRBD2. This CDR3 region has 15 residues. The V gene end was trimmed by 7 bases and the J gene end by 1 base; junction bases not matched to a gene: 3. Here the CDR3 reads CASTTSGDSYNEQFF. CDR3 in DNA: TGTGCCAGCACGACTAGCGGGGATTCCTACAATGAGCAGTTCTTC.

This clonotype has more than one count but fewer than ten. The V gene is TRBV20-1, the J gene TRBJ1-5, with D tentatively TRBD1 (6 bases). V was trimmed by 8 bases and J by 9 bases, leaving 29 bases between them. CDR3 length: 16 amino acids. Germline V lookup: CDR1 DFQATT, CDR2 SNEGSKA (reference sequence). CDR3 nucleotides: TGCAGTCCCAAATCGCTGACAGGTATTGGGTCTTTGCCCCAGCATTTT. It encodes CSPKSLTGIGSLPQHF.

This clonotype appeared many times. The chain links TRBV2 to TRBJ2-3; 12 bases fit TRBD2. This CDR3 has 18 residues. Losses at the gene ends were 6 bases for V and 2 bases for J; bases not matched to a gene: 12. Per the germline V gene, CDR1 is SNHLY and CDR2 is FYNNEI. CDR3 bases: TGTGCCAGCAGCGACGGGTCCGGGACTAGCGGGTTCACAGATACGCAGTATTTT. Translation gives CASSDGSGTSGFTDTQYF.